One and the same sample provided the 19 T cell receptor beta chains below, sequenced in a study of CD8 T cells in Susac syndrome. Random hexamers were used to reverse transcribe roughly 0.45 to 1 ug of RNA. TCRdb redid the calling of the immunoSEQ multiplex PCR reads with MiXCR, one entry per CDR3 protein. The table includes some 100,000 distinct CDR3 sequences, 95% to 98% detected once. Sequencing used CD4+ T cells from PBMCs. These receptors all stem from a human donor in good health.

The chain joins TRBV18 to TRBJ1-1, with D perhaps matching TRBD1 (5 bases). Germline loops: CDR1 KGHSH, CDR2 LQKENI. Trimming removed 3 bases at V and 0 bases at J, with 17 bases between. The CDR3 runs to 17 residues. The CDR3 DNA follows: TGTGCCAGCTCACCGGGACGGGACGTTTGGATGAACACTGAAGCTTTCTTT. It specifies CASSPGRDVWMNTEAFF. Full variable domain (missing parts from reference TRBV18 and TRBJ1-1): NAGVMQNPRHLVRRRGQEARLRCSPMKGHSHVYWYRQLPEEGLKFMVYLQKENIIDESGMPKERFSAEFPKEGPSILRIQQVVRGDSAAYFCASSPGRDVWMNTEAFFGQGTRLTVV.

The chain recombines TRBV7-2 with TRBJ2-6; tentatively, D is TRBD2 (5 bases). The CDR3 is made up of 16 amino acids. Germline-derived CDR1 and CDR2 are SGHTA and FQGNSA. Between the trimmed V and J ends, which lost 0 bases and 2 bases, there was a span of 8 bases. This chain's CDR3 is CASSLAPGTGANVLTF. The CDR3 DNA follows: TGTGCCAGCAGCTTAGCGCCGGGGACTGGGGCCAACGTCCTGACTTTC.

This clonotype was recorded only once. The V gene is TRBV20-1, the J gene TRBJ2-7; 8 nucleotides agree with TRBD1. V shed 3 bases and J 0 bases; nucleotides not matched to a gene: 4. Germline lookup yields CDR1 DFQATT and CDR2 SNEGSKA (reference sequence). The CDR3 covers 14 residues. The CDR3 nucleotides are TGCAGTGCTAGCGGACAGGGTAGCTCCTACGAGCAGTACTTC. Residues: CSASGQGSSYEQYF.

The V call is TRBV29-1, the J call TRBJ2-1; 13 bases are shared with TRBD2. V dropped 5 bases and J dropped 12; count of bases not matched to a gene: 10. The CDR3 is made up of 14 amino acids. In germline, CDR1 is SQVTM, CDR2 ANQGSEA. CDR3 in DNA: TGCAGCGTTCTGACTAGCGGGGGGAATAAGGGGCAGTTCTTC. It codes for CSVLTSGGNKGQFF.

V gene TRBV18 combines with J gene TRBJ2-5, with D possibly being TRBD1 (6 bases). In germline, CDR1 is KGHSH, CDR2 LQKENI. The CDR3 contains 15 residues. The V end was cut by 3 bases, the J end by 2 bases, with 13 bases between. The CDR3, as DNA: TGTGCCAGCTCACCGCCCGGACAGCTACAAGAGACCCAGTACTTC. It codes for CASSPPGQLQETQYF.

This chain uses TRBV24-1 with TRBJ2-1, with D unclear. CDR3 size: 15 residues. The germline V and J ends were trimmed by 5 bases and 2 bases, with 12 bases remaining between them. From germline, CDR1 is KGHDR and CDR2 SFDVKD. The CDR3 spells CATSVGGTTYNEQFF. CDR3 coding DNA: TGTGCCACCAGTGTGGGCGGAACAACCTACAATGAGCAGTTCTTC.

V usage is TRBV30 and J usage is TRBJ1-2; tentative D call: TRBD1 (6 bases). This CDR3 has 14 residues. The germline V gene has CDR1 GTSNPN and CDR2 SVGIG (reference sequence). V was clipped by 6 bases and J by 3 bases, with 17 bases between them. CDR3 in DNA: TGTGCCTGTGTCTCGGGGGCTGGATACTATGGCTACACCTTC. Its translation: CACVSGAGYYGYTF. Variable domain in full (rest from reference TRBV30 and TRBJ1-2): SQTIHQWPATLVQPVGSPLSLECTVEGTSNPNLYWYRQAAGRGLQLLFYSVGIGQISSEVPQNLSASRPQDRQFILSSKKLLLSDSGFYLCACVSGAGYYGYTFGSGTRLTVV.

As regards this clonotype: At one boundary the junction diverges from the germline segment, which might be a read error. The genes are TRBV20-1 and TRBJ1-5, with 9 bases matching TRBD1. The CDR3 is 15 residues long. CDR1 and CDR2 from the germline V gene are DFQATT and SNEGSKA (reference sequence). In DNA, the CDR3 is TGCAGTGCTAGAGATCGAGGGACAGGGCAGAGTGGGCCCCTATTT. Encoded protein: CSARDRGTGQSGPLF.

The rearrangement joins TRBV18 to TRBJ2-5, with 9 nucleotides matching TRBD1. V shed 3 bases and J 4 bases; nucleotides not matched to a gene: 3. Germline CDR1 and CDR2: KGHSH and LQKENI. This CDR3 contains 14 residues. The CDR3 protein is CASSPGQGGETQYF. The CDR3 DNA follows: TGTGCCAGCTCACCGGGACAGGGAGGAGAGACCCAGTACTTC.

The rearrangement links TRBV4-2 to TRBJ2-1, with 11 bases lining up with TRBD2. The V segment lost 5 bases and the J segment 4 bases; nucleotides outside the gene matches: 4. Germline CDR1 LGHNA, CDR2 YNFKEQ. This CDR3 comprises 15 residues. The CDR3 here is CASSKTSGGYNEQFF. The CDR3 DNA follows: TGTGCCAGCAGCAAAACTAGCGGGGGTTACAATGAGCAGTTCTTC.

The CDR3 DNA is TGTGCCAGCAGCCACCCCCGGGACAGGTACTACGAGCAGTACTTC. It codes for CASSHPRDRYYEQYF. The genes are TRBV3-1 and TRBJ2-7, with 8 bases matching TRBD1. CDR3 size: 15 residues. Looked up from germline, CDR1 is LGHDT and CDR2 is YNNKEL (reference sequence). The V segment lost 3 bases and the J segment 3 bases; nucleotides outside the gene matches: 7.

The V gene is TRBV4-3, the J gene TRBJ2-7; 14 bases are shared with TRBD2. Germline lookup yields CDR1 LGHNA and CDR2 YSLEER. The V and J ends lost 4 bases and 2 bases, in that order; junction bases with no gene match: 4. CDR3 length: 16 amino acids. The CDR3 here is CASSLGLAGGTYEQYF. CDR3 DNA sequence: TGCGCCAGCAGCCTCGGACTAGCGGGAGGTACCTACGAGCAGTACTTC.

The rearrangement uses TRBV11-1 and TRBJ2-5; 15 bases line up with TRBD2. CDR1 SGHAT and CDR2 FQDESV come from the germline V gene (reference sequence). The CDR3 totals 16 residues. J was trimmed by 2 bases and V by 5 bases; bases with no gene match: 3. The CDR3: CASSPGTSGGQETQYF. As DNA, the CDR3 is TGTGCCAGCAGCCCTGGGACTAGCGGGGGGCAAGAGACCCAGTACTTC.

This clonotype was observed once. This chain joins TRBV2 and TRBJ2-2, with 10 bases lining up with TRBD2. The junction had 10 bases not matched to a gene; V was cut back by 6 bases and J by 6 bases. The CDR3 covers 16 residues. Germline V gene lookup returns CDR1 SNHLY and CDR2 FYNNEI. The CDR3 DNA follows: TGTGCCAGCAGCCCACGCGCTAGCGGGAGATCCGGGGAGCTGTTTTTT. It codes for CASSPRASGRSGELFF.

The chain joins TRBV29-1 to TRBJ1-5; perhaps TRBD1 as D (5 bases). The germline CDR1 and CDR2 sequences are SQVTM and ANQGSEA. V was shortened by 3 bases and J by 0 bases, with 6 bases between the two germline ends. The CDR3 has 13 amino acids. The chain's CDR3 is CSVDTGSNQPQHF. The CDR3 coding sequence is TGCAGCGTTGATACAGGTAGCAATCAGCCCCAGCATTTT. The full variable domain, with the rest looked up from reference TRBV29-1 and TRBJ1-5, is SAVISQKPSRDICQRGTSLTIQCQVDSQVTMMFWYRQQPGQSLTLIATANQGSEATYESGFVIDKFPISRPNLTFSTLTVSNMSPEDSSIYLCSVDTGSNQPQHFGDGTRLSIL.

This chain connects TRBV18 to TRBJ2-2; D call uncertain. The CDR3 runs 14 residues. V gave up 4 bases and J gave up 11 bases, with 17 bases separating them. In germline, CDR1 is KGHSH, CDR2 LQKENI. The CDR3 spells CASSRRQWAAELFF. For the CDR3, the DNA is TGTGCCAGCTCACGCAGACAATGGGCGGCCGAGCTGTTTTTT.

The V call is TRBV29-1, the J call TRBJ2-7; maybe TRBD1 (6 bases). The germline CDR1 and CDR2 sequences are SQVTM and ANQGSEA. With 4 bases removed from V and 3 bases from J, the gap between germline ends came to 7 bases. The CDR3 length is 11 residues. The DNA for the CDR3 is TGCAGCGTTGGGGACAACTACGAGCAGTACTTC. Translation gives CSVGDNYEQYF.

The genes are TRBV29-1 and TRBJ1-2; D is ambiguous. Germline V gene sequence: CDR1 SQVTM, CDR2 ANQGSEA. V gave up 3 bases and J gave up 4 bases, with 9 bases separating them. CDR3 length: 12 amino acids. The CDR3 sequence is CSVDLQSYGYTF. As DNA, the CDR3 is TGCAGCGTTGATTTACAGTCCTATGGCTACACCTTC.

This clonotype was found once. This rearrangement joins TRBV2 to TRBJ2-1; 8 nucleotides match TRBD2. Trimming removed 2 bases from V and 2 bases from J; junction bases left unmatched: 5. The CDR3 has 16 residues. Germline assignment: CDR1 SNHLY and CDR2 FYNNEI. CDR3 in amino acids: CASSERTSGTYNEQFF. The DNA of the CDR3 is TGTGCCAGCAGTGAACGAACTAGCGGAACCTACAATGAGCAGTTCTTC.